The rows below give T cell receptor beta chains drawn from one sample of a study of radiotherapy plus CTLA-4 blockade in lung cancer. Only in-frame clones appear in the TCRdb table, and some are missing; sequencing was by immunoSEQ multiplex PCR. The table has 50,000 or so clones, roughly 80% seen once. The sequences come from peripheral blood, collected from a patient treated with radiotherapy plus ipilimumab. The receptors shown here come from a human donor with non-small cell lung cancer who had a partial response to radiotherapy plus ipilimumab. Each CDR3 is given with its conserved first and last residue. Each record gives: clone size, J gene, D gene, V gene, CDR3 protein, CDR3 DNA. A D gene is named only where the DNA matches it firmly. Size tells how often a clone was seen (once, few, many) or the class of an expanded clone, and some rows leave it out.

size: .; J: TRBJ1-5; D: .; V: TRBV5-5; CDR3: CASSLAGSNQPQHF; DNA: TGTGCCAGCAGCTTGGCAGGTAGCAATCAGCCCCAGCATTTT
size: .; J: TRBJ1-5; D: .; V: TRBV5-1; CDR3: CASSHSTHSSSNQPQHF; DNA: TGCGCCAGCAGTCACTCGACACACAGCTCTAGCAATCAGCCCCAGCATTTT
size: .; J: TRBJ2-3; D: TRBD2; V: TRBV11-2; CDR3: CASSLGGGSDTQYF; DNA: TGTGCCAGCAGCTTAGGGGGGGGGTCAGATACGCAGTATTTT
size: once; J: TRBJ1-2; D: .; V: TRBV6-5; CDR3: CAASEGLTYGYTF; DNA: TGTGCCGCCTCCGAGGGCCTCACCTATGGCTACACCTTC
size: .; J: TRBJ2-6; D: TRBD2; V: TRBV9; CDR3: CASTGGGLGANVLTF; DNA: TGTGCCAGCACCGGGGGGGGCCTTGGGGCCAACGTCCTGACTTTC
size: .; J: TRBJ2-1; D: TRBD2; V: TRBV6-6; CDR3: CASSSRLAGGHNEQFF; DNA: TGTGCCAGCAGTTCACGACTAGCGGGGGGTCACAATGAGCAGTTCTTC
size: .; J: TRBJ2-1; D: TRBD2; V: TRBV15; CDR3: CATSLAGGGGEQFF; DNA: TGTGCCACCAGCTTAGCGGGGGGCGGGGGAGAGCAGTTCTTC
size: .; J: TRBJ1-1; D: .; V: TRBV28; CDR3: CASTQNTEAFF; DNA: TGTGCCAGCACCCAGAACACTGAAGCTTTCTTT
size: .; J: TRBJ1-4; D: .; V: TRBV25-1; CDR3: CASSENWAEKLFF; DNA: TGTGCCAGCAGTGAAAATTGGGCTGAAAAACTGTTTTTT
size: .; J: TRBJ1-5; D: TRBD1; V: TRBV6-1; CDR3: CATRTGGFGNQPQHF; DNA: TGTGCCACCCGGACAGGGGGCTTCGGGAATCAGCCCCAGCATTTT
size: .; J: TRBJ2-1; D: TRBD2; V: TRBV6-1; CDR3: CASSLAGGYNEQFF; DNA: TGTGCCAGCAGCCTAGCGGGGGGGTACAATGAGCAGTTCTTC
size: .; J: TRBJ1-2; D: TRBD1; V: TRBV5-6; CDR3: CASSLIGQGAALYGYTF; DNA: TGTGCCAGCAGCTTGATTGGACAGGGGGCCGCCCTCTATGGCTACACCTTC
size: .; J: TRBJ2-4; D: .; V: TRBV6-1; CDR3: CASSEALGRGAFIQYF; DNA: TGTGCCAGCAGTGAAGCGCTTGGACGCGGGGCTTTTATTCAGTACTTC
size: once; J: TRBJ2-5; D: TRBD1; V: TRBV7-2; CDR3: CASSFSGTGAETQYF; DNA: TGTGCCAGCAGCTTCTCCGGGACAGGGGCAGAGACCCAGTACTTC
size: .; J: TRBJ1-4; D: .; V: TRBV25-1; CDR3: CASTGVNEKLFF; DNA: TGTGCCAGTACGGGGGTTAATGAAAAACTGTTTTTT
size: .; J: TRBJ2-3; D: TRBD2; V: TRBV10-3; CDR3: CAISEGLAGRDTQYF; DNA: TGTGCCATCAGTGAGGGACTAGCTGGCAGAGATACGCAGTATTTT
size: .; J: TRBJ1-2; D: .; V: TRBV5-4; CDR3: CASSLEAGKTYGYTF; DNA: TGTGCCAGCAGCTTGGAGGCAGGCAAAACTTATGGCTACACCTTC
size: .; J: TRBJ1-5; D: .; V: TRBV7-3; CDR3: CASSSWTSNQPQHF; DNA: TGTGCCAGCAGCTCGTGGACATCAAATCAGCCCCAGCATTTT
size: .; J: TRBJ2-1; D: .; V: TRBV7-2; CDR3: CASSFVHNEQFF; DNA: TGTGCCAGCAGCTTCGTTCACAATGAGCAGTTCTTC
size: .; J: TRBJ2-1; D: .; V: TRBV18; CDR3: CASSPSTRYNEQFF; DNA: TGTGCCAGCTCACCCTCGACAAGGTACAATGAGCAGTTCTTC
size: .; J: TRBJ2-1; D: .; V: TRBV10-1; CDR3: CASRPLREGGPYNEQFF; DNA: TGCGCCAGCCGACCCCTAAGGGAGGGGGGGCCCTACAATGAGCAGTTCTTC
size: .; J: TRBJ2-6; D: .; V: TRBV11-2; CDR3: CASTLDSIPSGANVLTF; DNA: TGTGCCAGCACCCTCGACAGTATACCATCTGGGGCCAACGTCCTGACTTTC
size: .; J: TRBJ2-7; D: TRBD1; V: TRBV5-1; CDR3: CASSPGRGQGDLQYF; DNA: TGCGCCAGCAGCCCTGGTCGGGGACAGGGTGACTTGCAGTACTTC